This T cell receptor (beta chain) was identified during a study of T cell changes during pregnancy in multiple sclerosis. Sequenced by immunoSEQ multiplex PCR; TCRdb stores in-frame clones only, minus some. In the table there are 70,000 to 75,000 clones, over 85% of which are singletons. The junction had 2 bases not matched to a gene; V was cut back by 6 bases and J by 6 bases. The CDR3 spans 13 residues. Germline CDR1 ENHRY, CDR2 SYGVKD. The sequencing used peripheral blood, collected in the second trimester of pregnancy. This receptor was obtained from a female donor in good health, enrolled as a control in a pregnancy study. V usage is TRBV10-3 and J usage is TRBJ1-5; TRBD1 agrees at 10 bases. CDR3 sequence reads: CAISRTGGQPQHF. CDR3 DNA: TGTGCCATCAGCCGGACAGGGGGTCAGCCCCAGCATTTT.